Included here is one TCR beta chain sequence, with context. Per germline, CDR1 SGHRS and CDR2 YFSETQ. V trimming: 2 bases; J trimming: 3 bases; junction bases outside the gene matches: 5. This CDR3 is built from 17 residues. These data come from a study of blood T cell repertoires in COVID-19. For the study at large: Whether acute or convalescent, the COVID-19 samples came from the United States, Italy and Spain.

The repertoire was sequenced with immunoSEQ multiplex PCR; TCRdb's copy has only in-frame clones and lacks some. The sample lists almost 250,000 clones, 86% seen once, with 1.5% to 2% in the top ten. Material for sequencing was peripheral blood. The TCR originated in a woman aged 55 to 70 who had recovered from COVID-19. The chain carries TRBV5-1 and TRBJ2-3; 14 nucleotides line up with TRBD2. This chain's CDR3 is CASSFRGLAGGTDTQYF. The CDR3 nucleotides are TGCGCCAGCAGCTTCCGTGGACTAGCGGGGGGTACAGATACGCAGTATTTT.